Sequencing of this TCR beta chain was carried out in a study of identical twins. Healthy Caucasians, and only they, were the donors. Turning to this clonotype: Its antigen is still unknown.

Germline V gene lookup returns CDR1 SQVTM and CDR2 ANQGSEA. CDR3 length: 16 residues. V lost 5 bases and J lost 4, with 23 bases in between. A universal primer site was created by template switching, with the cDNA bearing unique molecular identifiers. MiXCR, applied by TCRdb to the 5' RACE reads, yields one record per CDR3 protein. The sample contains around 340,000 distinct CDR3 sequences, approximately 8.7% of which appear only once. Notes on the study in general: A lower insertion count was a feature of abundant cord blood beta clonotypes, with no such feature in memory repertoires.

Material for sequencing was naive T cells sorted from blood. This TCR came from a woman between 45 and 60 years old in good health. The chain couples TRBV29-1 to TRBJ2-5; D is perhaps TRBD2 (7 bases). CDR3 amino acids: CSVPTSLFAGAETQYF. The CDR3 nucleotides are TGCAGCGTTCCCACCTCCCTCTTTGCGGGGGCAGAGACCCAGTACTTC.